Listed below are T cell receptor beta chains from one sample, sequenced in a study of Graves' ophthalmopathy and Graves' hyperthyroidism. TCRdb re-called the multiplex PCR reads with MiXCR, one entry per CDR3 protein. The sample consists of 40,000 to 50,000 distinct CDR3 sequences, about 50% of them appearing once. The sample consisted of peripheral blood. The receptor set was obtained from an adult man with Graves' ophthalmopathy. Each CDR3 is given with its conserved first and last residue. Fields, in order: V gene, D gene, J gene, clone size, CDR3 protein, CDR3 DNA. D genes are given only for firm matches. Size values are once, few and many counts, or a class for expanded clones, and some rows have none.

>TRBV5-6|.|TRBJ2-2|.
CASSHTGWDGELFF
TGTGCCAGCAGCCACACAGGGTGGGACGGGGAGCTGTTTTTT
>TRBV7-3|TRBD2|TRBJ2-1|.
CASSTGLAGLNEQFF
TGTGCCAGCAGCACCGGACTAGCGGGACTCAATGAGCAGTTCTTC
>TRBV5-1|.|TRBJ2-5|many
CASSLWGLETQYF
TGCGCCAGCAGCTTGTGGGGGCTAGAGACCCAGTACTTC
>TRBV11-2|TRBD1|TRBJ1-3|.
CASSPSGTGGGKGETIYF
TGTGCCAGCAGCCCTTCCGGGACAGGGGGCGGTAAGGGCGAGACCATATATTTT
>TRBV27|TRBD2|TRBJ2-1|.
CASSLVSGRGSYNEQFF
TGTGCCAGCAGTTTAGTCTCCGGGAGGGGCTCCTACAATGAGCAGTTCTTC
>TRBV9|.|TRBJ2-7|.
CASSAGAREVSEQYF
TGTGCCAGCAGCGCGGGAGCGAGGGAGGTGAGCGAGCAGTACTTC
>TRBV19|.|TRBJ1-2|few
CASYRVTEGYTF
TGTGCCAGTTACAGGGTAACGGAGGGCTACACCTTC
>TRBV15|TRBD1|TRBJ1-1|.
CATSRLGGSETEAFF
TGTGCCACCAGCAGATTAGGGGGCAGTGAAACTGAAGCTTTCTTT
>TRBV15|.|TRBJ2-3|medium-sized
CATSREVAHDDTQYF
TGTGCCACCAGCAGAGAGGTTGCTCACGACGATACGCAGTATTTT
>TRBV19|TRBD1|TRBJ2-1|many
CASSIQTGGNEQFF
TGTGCCAGTAGTATACAGACAGGGGGCAATGAGCAGTTCTTC
>TRBV3-1|.|TRBJ2-5|.
CASSQDRATQYF
TGTGCCAGCAGCCAAGATAGGGCAACCCAGTACTTC
>TRBV24-1|TRBD2|TRBJ2-3|few
CATSDPLAGGTDTQYF
TGTGCCACCAGTGATCCTTTAGCGGGAGGCACAGATACGCAGTATTTT
>TRBV6-1|TRBD2|TRBJ2-7|.
CASPDGTSGHYEQYF
TGTGCCAGCCCCGACGGGACTAGCGGACACTACGAGCAGTACTTC